Sequencing of this T cell receptor (beta chain) was carried out in a study of T cell responses to AZD1222 COVID-19 vaccine. The data were produced by immunoSEQ multiplex PCR, yet TCRdb's version contains in-frame clones alone and is incomplete. Of some 95,000 clones detected, 85% to 90% appear once; the ten largest clones hold 9.5% to 13%. Germline lookup yields CDR1 MDHEN and CDR2 SYDVKM. V dropped 10 bases and J dropped 0 bases, with 21 bases sitting between them. This CDR3 has 16 amino acids. Regarding this clone: Its antigen remains unknown.

Study-level points and caveats: Vaccination with two AZD1222 doses was followed by a rise in Spike-specific TCR breadth and depth.

The clonotype was recovered from an adult who received the AZD1222 COVID-19 vaccine. The genes are TRBV28 and TRBJ1-1; D possibly corresponds to TRBD1 (6 bases). The sample in question was peripheral blood, obtained 28 days after the second AZD1222 dose. As DNA, the CDR3 is TGTGCCACCAATCCCCCGGGACACCCGATGAACACTGAAGCTTTCTTT. It specifies CATNPPGHPMNTEAFF. The complete variable domain, with remaining parts taken from reference TRBV28 and TRBJ1-1, reads DVKVTQSSRYLVKRTGEKVFLECVQDMDHENMFWYRQDPGLGLRLIYFSYDVKMKEKGDIPEGYSVSREKKERFSLILESASTNQTSMYLCATNPPGHPMNTEAFFGQGTRLTVV.